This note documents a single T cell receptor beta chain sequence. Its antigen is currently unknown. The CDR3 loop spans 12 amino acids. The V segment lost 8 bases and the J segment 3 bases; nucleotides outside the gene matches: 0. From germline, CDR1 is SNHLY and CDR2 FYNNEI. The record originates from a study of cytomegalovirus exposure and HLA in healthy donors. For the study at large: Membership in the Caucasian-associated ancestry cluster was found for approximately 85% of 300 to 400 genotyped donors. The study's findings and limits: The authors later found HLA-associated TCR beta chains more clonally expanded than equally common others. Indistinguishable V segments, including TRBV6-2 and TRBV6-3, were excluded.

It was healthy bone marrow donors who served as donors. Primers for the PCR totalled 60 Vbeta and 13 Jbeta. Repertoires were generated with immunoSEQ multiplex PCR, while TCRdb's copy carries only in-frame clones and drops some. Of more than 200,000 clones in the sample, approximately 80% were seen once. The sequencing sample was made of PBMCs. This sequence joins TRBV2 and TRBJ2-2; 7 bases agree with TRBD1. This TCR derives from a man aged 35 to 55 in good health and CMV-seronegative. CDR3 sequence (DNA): TGTGCCAGCCAGGGGGACACCGGGGAGCTGTTTTTT. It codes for CASQGDTGELFF.